A single T cell receptor (beta chain) is shown here with its context. PCR employed 60 Vbeta and 13 Jbeta primers. Only in-frame clones appear in the TCRdb table, and some are missing; sequencing was by immunoSEQ multiplex PCR. The sample gives approximately 220,000 clones, around 76% of which show up once; 0.63% is in the top ten. This sample stems from a study of cytomegalovirus exposure and HLA in healthy donors. The CDR3 is 14 residues long. V was cut by 3 bases and J by 2 bases, with 13 bases left in between. Looked up from germline, CDR1 is GTSNPN and CDR2 is SVGIG (reference sequence). The genes are TRBV30 and TRBJ2-5; D possibly corresponds to TRBD1 (5 bases). This clonotype was sampled from a man between 18 and 29 years old in good health and CMV-seronegative. Input material: PBMCs. As DNA, the CDR3 is TGTGCCTGGAGGGGGCAGGCGCTTCAAGAGACCCAGTACTTC. Protein product: CAWRGQALQETQYF.